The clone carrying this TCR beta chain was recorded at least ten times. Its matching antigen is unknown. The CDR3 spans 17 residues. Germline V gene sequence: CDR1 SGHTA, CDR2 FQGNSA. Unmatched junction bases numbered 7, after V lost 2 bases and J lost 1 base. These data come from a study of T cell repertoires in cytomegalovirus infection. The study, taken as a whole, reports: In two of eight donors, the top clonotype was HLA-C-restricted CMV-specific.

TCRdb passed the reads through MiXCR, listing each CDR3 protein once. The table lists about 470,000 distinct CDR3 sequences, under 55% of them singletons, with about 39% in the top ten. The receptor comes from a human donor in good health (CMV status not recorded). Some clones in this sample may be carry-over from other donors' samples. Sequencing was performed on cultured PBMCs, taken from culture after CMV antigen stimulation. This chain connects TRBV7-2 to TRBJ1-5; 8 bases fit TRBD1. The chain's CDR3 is CASSLWAGGKSNQPQHF. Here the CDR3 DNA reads TGTGCCAGCAGCTTATGGGCAGGGGGCAAGAGCAATCAGCCCCAGCATTTT.